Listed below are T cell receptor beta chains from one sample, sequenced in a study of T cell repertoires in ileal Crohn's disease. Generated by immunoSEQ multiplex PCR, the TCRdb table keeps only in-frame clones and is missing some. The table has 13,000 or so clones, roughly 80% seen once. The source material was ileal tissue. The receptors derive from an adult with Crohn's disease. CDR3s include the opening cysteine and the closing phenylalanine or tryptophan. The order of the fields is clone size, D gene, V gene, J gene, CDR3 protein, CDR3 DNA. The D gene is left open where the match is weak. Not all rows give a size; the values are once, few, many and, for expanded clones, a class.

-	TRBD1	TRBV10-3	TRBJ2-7	CAIKPHRGTNEQYF	TGTGCCATCAAGCCTCACAGGGGGACAAACGAGCAGTACTTC
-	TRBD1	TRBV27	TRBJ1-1	CASSYRQGVAFF	TGTGCCAGCAGTTACCGACAGGGTGTGGCTTTCTTT
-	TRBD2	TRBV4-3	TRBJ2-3	CASSQDASGGFADTQYF	TGCGCCAGCAGCCAAGATGCTAGCGGGGGGTTTGCAGATACGCAGTATTTT
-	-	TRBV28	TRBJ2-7	CASDGGKKQYF	TGTGCTAGTGACGGCGGGAAGAAGCAGTACTTC
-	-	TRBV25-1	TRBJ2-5	CASSALGGVQETQYF	TGTGCCAGCAGTGCCCTAGGAGGGGTACAAGAGACCCAGTACTTC
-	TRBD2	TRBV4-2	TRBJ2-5	CASSQVAGGGETQYF	TGTGCCAGCAGCCAAGTGGCGGGAGGGGGAGAGACCCAGTACTTC
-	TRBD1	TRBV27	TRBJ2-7	CAAGTGGHEQYF	TGTGCCGCCGGGACAGGGGGCCACGAGCAGTACTTC
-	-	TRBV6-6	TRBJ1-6	CASSSRGDGSPLHF	TGTGCCAGCAGTTCCCGGGGTGACGGCTCACCCCTCCACTTT
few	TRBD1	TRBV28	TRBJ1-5	CAARSRGRVEPQHF	TGTGCCGCACGCTCCAGGGGGCGCGTCGAGCCCCAGCATTTT
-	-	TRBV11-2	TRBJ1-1	CASSLIGSRSTDTEAFF	TGTGCCAGCAGCCTCATCGGCTCTCGTTCGACAGACACTGAAGCTTTCTTT
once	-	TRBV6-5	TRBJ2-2	CASSYSWMGRTGELFF	TGTGCCAGCAGTTACTCTTGGATGGGGCGGACCGGGGAGCTGTTTTTT
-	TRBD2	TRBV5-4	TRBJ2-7	CASSFAGRDEQYF	TGTGCCAGCAGCTTTGCAGGGAGGGACGAGCAGTACTTC
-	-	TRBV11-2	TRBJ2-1	CASSLVRAAGYYNEQFF	TGTGCCAGCAGCTTAGTTCGAGCGGCGGGCTATTACAATGAGCAGTTCTTC
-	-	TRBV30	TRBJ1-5	CAWSRGQPDQPQHF	TGTGCCTGGAGCCGCGGACAGCCAGATCAGCCCCAGCATTTT
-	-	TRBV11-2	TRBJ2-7	CASSLVASSSYEQYF	TGTGCCAGCAGCTTAGTAGCGTCTAGCTCCTACGAGCAGTACTTC
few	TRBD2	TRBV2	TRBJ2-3	CASRPTSGSHTDTQYF	TGTGCCAGCAGACCGACTAGCGGGAGCCACACAGATACGCAGTATTTT
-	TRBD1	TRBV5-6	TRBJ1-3	CASSTGTGNLNGNTIYF	TGTGCCAGCAGCACCGGGACAGGGAACCTGAACGGAAACACCATATATTTT
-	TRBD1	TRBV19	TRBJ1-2	CASSIDLARGNGYTF	TGTGCCAGTAGTATAGATCTCGCCAGGGGGAATGGCTACACCTTC
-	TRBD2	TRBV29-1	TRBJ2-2	CSVGGASNTGELFF	TGCAGCGTGGGAGGGGCTTCGAACACCGGGGAGCTGTTTTTT
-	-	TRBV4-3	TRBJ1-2	CASSQDHVRGNYGYTF	TGCGCCAGCAGCCAAGATCACGTTCGGGGTAACTATGGCTACACCTTC
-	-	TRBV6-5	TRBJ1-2	CASTYSPGDGYTF	TGTGCCAGCACCTACTCCCCAGGGGATGGCTACACCTTC
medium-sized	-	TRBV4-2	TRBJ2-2	CASLSGSTGELFF	TGTGCCAGCCTCAGCGGAAGCACCGGGGAGCTGTTTTTT
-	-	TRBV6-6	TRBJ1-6	CASRDGGGSPLHF	TGTGCCAGCAGGGACGGGGGAGGTTCACCCCTCCACTTT
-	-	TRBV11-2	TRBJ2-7	CASSLDRAEGLEQYF	TGTGCCAGCAGCTTAGATCGTGCGGAGGGGCTCGAGCAGTACTTC
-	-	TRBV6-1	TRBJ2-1	CASSSHSTSPNEQFF	TGTGCCAGCAGTTCCCACTCAACTAGTCCCAATGAGCAGTTCTTC
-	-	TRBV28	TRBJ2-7	CASNQQSSYEQYF	TGTGCCAGCAATCAACAGAGCTCCTACGAGCAGTACTTC
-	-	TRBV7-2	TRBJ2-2	CASSPSGSGRNTGELFF	TGTGCCAGCAGTCCTTCTGGGTCCGGGAGGAACACCGGGGAGCTGTTTTTT
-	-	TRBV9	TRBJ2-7	CASSVQPGNSYEQYF	TGTGCCAGCAGCGTTCAGCCAGGGAATTCCTACGAGCAGTACTTC
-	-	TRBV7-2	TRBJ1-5	CASSLAGGGDQPQHF	TGTGCCAGCAGCTTAGCTGGGGGAGGGGATCAGCCCCAGCATTTT
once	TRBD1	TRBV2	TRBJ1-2	CASSEVGTGNGYTF	TGTGCCAGCAGTGAAGTGGGGACAGGGAATGGCTACACCTTC